This entry describes one T cell receptor (beta chain). These data originate in a study of blood T cell repertoires in COVID-19. About the research overall: Specimens from acute and convalescent COVID-19 originated in the United States, Italy and Spain. PBMCs, B-cell-depleted T cells, or T cells provided the cDNA or gDNA that made up the material.

Germline V gene lookup returns CDR1 MNHEY and CDR2 SVGAGI. The CDR3 is made up of 14 amino acids. Trimming took 0 bases from V and 12 from J, leaving 15 bases between them. Original processing methods: Reference gene primer amplification gave nucleated cell count estimates. Repertoires were generated with immunoSEQ multiplex PCR, while TCRdb's copy carries only in-frame clones and drops some. V and J calls and clone size are copied from that table; D and trimming were computed from the DNA. Here the sample spans approximately 220,000 clones, roughly 84% being singletons. The chain carries TRBV6-5 and TRBJ2-1, with D possibly being TRBD2 (5 bases). This TCR derives from a man between 50 and 59 years old who had recovered from COVID-19. Sequencing was done on a sample of peripheral blood. This chain's CDR3 is CASSYSGRAGAQFF. CDR3 DNA sequence: TGTGCCAGCAGTTACTCTGGGCGGGCAGGTGCGCAGTTCTTC.